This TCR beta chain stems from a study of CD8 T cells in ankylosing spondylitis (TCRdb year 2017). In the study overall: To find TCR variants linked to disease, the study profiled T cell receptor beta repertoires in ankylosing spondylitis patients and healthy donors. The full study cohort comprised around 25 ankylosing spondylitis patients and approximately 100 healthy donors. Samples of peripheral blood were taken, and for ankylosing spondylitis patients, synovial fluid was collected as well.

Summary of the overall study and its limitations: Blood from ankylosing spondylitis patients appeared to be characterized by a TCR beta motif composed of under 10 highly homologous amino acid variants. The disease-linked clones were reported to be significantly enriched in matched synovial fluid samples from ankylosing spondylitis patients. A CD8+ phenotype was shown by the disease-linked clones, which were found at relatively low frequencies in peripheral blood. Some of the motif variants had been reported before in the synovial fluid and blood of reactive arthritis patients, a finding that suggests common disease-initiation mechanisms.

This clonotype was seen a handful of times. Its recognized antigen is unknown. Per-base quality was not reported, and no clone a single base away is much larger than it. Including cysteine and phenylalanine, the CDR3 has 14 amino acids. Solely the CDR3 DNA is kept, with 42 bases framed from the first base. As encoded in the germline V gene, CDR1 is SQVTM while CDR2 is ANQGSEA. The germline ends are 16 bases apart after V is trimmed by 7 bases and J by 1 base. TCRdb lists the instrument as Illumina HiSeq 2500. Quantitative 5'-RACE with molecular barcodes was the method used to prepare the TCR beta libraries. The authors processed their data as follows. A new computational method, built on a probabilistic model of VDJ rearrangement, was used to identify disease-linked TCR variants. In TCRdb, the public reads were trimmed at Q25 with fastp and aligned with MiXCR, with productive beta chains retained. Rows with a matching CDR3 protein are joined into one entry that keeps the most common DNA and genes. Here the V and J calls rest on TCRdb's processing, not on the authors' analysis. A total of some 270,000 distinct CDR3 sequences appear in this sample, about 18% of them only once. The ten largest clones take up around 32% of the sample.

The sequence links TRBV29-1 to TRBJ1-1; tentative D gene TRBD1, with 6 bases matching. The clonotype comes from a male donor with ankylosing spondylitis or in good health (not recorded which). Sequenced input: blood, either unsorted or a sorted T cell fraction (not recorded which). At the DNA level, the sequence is TGCAGCGGGGGGGGCAGCGGAACGAACACTGAAGCTTTCTTT. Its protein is CSGGGSGTNTEAFF.